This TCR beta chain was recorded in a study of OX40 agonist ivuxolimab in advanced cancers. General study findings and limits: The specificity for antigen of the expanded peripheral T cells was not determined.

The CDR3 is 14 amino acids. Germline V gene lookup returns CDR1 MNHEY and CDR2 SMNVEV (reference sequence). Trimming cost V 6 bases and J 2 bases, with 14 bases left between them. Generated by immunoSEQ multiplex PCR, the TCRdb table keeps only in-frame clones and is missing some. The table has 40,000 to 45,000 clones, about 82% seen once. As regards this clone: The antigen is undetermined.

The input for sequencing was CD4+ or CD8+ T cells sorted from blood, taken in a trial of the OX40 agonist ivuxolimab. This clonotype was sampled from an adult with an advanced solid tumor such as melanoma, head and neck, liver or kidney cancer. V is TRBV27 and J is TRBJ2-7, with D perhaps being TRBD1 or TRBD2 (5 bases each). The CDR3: CASSPGTEAYEQYF. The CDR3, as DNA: TGTGCCAGCAGCCCGGGGACGGAGGCCTACGAGCAGTACTTC.